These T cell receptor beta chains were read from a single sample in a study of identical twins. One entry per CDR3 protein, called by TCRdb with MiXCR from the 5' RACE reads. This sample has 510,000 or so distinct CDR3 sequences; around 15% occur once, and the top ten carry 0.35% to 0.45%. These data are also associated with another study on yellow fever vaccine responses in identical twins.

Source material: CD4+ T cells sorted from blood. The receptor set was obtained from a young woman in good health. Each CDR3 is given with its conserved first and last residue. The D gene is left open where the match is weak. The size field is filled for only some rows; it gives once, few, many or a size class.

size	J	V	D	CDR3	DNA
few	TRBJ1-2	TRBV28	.	CASRGSPNYGYTF	TGTGCCAGCAGAGGGTCTCCTAACTATGGCTACACCTTC
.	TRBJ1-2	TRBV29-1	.	CSVGTPYGYTF	TGCAGCGTTGGTACTCCTTATGGCTACACCTTC
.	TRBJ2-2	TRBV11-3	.	CASTNSDGLSTGELFF	TGTGCCAGCACCAACTCGGATGGTCTTTCGACCGGGGAGCTGTTTTTT
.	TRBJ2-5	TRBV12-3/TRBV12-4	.	CTICWRVAENTPVQETQYF	TGTACCATCTGTTGGAGGGTAGCGGAAAATACCCCAGTCCAAGAGACCCAGTACTTC
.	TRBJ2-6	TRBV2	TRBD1	CASNRLGDRASGANVLTF	TGTGCCAGCAATCGGTTAGGGGACAGGGCTTCTGGGGCCAACGTCCTGACTTTC
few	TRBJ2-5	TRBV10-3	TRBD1	CAISESTGPQETQYF	TGTGCCATCAGTGAGTCGACAGGGCCCCAAGAGACCCAGTACTTC
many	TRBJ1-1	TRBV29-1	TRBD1	CSVTGVFRTNTEAFF	TGCAGCGTGACAGGGGTCTTTAGGACGAACACTGAAGCTTTCTTT
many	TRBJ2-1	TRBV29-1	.	CSHASSYNEQFF	TGCAGCCATGCGAGCTCCTACAATGAGCAGTTCTTC
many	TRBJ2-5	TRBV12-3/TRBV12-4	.	CASSFVSQETQYF	TGTGCCAGCAGTTTTGTCAGCCAAGAGACCCAGTACTTC
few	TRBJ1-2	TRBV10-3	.	CAIRGGPIGYTF	TGTGCCATCAGGGGGGGACCGATTGGCTACACCTTC
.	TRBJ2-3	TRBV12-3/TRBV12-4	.	CAFSSTQARVDRGTQYF	TGTGCCTTCAGCTCTACACAGGCCCGGGTGGATAGGGGTACGCAGTATTTT
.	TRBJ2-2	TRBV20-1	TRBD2	CSARTSGRAGELFF	TGCAGTGCAAGGACTAGCGGGAGGGCCGGGGAGCTGTTTTTT
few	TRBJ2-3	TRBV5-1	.	CASSFGSDTQYF	TGCGCCAGCAGCTTTGGGTCAGATACGCAGTATTTT
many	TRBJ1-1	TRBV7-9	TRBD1	CASSYTGDTEAFF	TGTGCCAGCAGCTATACAGGGGACACTGAAGCTTTCTTT
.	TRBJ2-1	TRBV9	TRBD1	CASSVAWTGAYNEQFF	TGTGCCAGCAGCGTAGCTTGGACAGGGGCCTACAATGAGCAGTTCTTC
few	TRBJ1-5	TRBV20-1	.	CSARMGTGRNQPQHF	TGCAGTGCTAGAATGGGCACAGGGCGCAATCAGCCCCAGCATTTT
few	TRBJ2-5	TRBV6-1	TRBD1	CASSGQAQETQYF	TGTGCCAGCAGCGGACAGGCTCAAGAGACCCAGTACTTC
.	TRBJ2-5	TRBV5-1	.	CATKTRGAEETQYF	TGCGCCACCAAGACTCGGGGGGCTGAAGAGACCCAGTACTTC
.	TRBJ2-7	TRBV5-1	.	CATRRESSYEQYF	TGCGCCACCAGACGGGAGAGCTCCTACGAGCAGTACTTC
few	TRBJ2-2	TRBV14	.	CASSRQEAGELFF	TGTGCCAGCAGCCGCCAGGAGGCCGGGGAGCTGTTTTTT
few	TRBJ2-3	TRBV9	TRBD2	CASSVRAGGTDTQYF	TGTGCCAGCAGTGTTCGAGCGGGGGGGACAGATACGCAGTATTTT
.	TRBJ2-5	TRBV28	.	CASRTEIQETQYF	TGTGCCAGCAGGACAGAGATCCAAGAGACCCAGTACTTC
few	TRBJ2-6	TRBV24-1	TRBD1	CATSAAWGHRGNSSGANVLTF	TGTGCCACCAGTGCCGCCTGGGGGCACAGGGGGAACTCCTCTGGGGCCAACGTCCTGACTTTC
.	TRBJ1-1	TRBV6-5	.	CASSYSGSTGALEAFF	TGTGCCAGCAGTTACTCCGGTTCGACAGGTGCCCTTGAAGCTTTCTTT
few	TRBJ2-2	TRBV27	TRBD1	CASGGYRGSTGELFF	TGTGCCAGCGGGGGATACAGGGGTAGCACCGGGGAGCTGTTTTTT
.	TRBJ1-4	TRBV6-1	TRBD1	CASREGGITNEKLFF	TGTGCCAGCAGGGAAGGGGGCATAACTAATGAAAAACTGTTTTTT
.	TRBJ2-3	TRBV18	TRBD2	CASSPLASGLTDTQYF	TGTGCCAGCTCACCATTGGCTAGCGGCCTCACAGATACGCAGTATTTT
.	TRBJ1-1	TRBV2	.	CASRALSTEAFF	TGTGCCAGCCGGGCCCTTTCCACTGAGGCTTTCTTT
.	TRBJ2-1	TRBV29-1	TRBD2	CSGGLAGVNEQFF	TGCAGCGGGGGACTAGCGGGAGTCAATGAGCAGTTCTTC
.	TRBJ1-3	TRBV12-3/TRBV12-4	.	CASRRPSGNTIYF	TGTGCCAGCAGACGACCCTCTGGAAACACCATATATTTT
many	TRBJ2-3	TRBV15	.	CATSKGPGADTQYF	TGTGCCACCAGCAAAGGCCCAGGGGCAGATACGCAGTATTTT
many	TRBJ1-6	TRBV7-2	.	CASSLGSSYNSPLHF	TGCGCCAGCAGCTTGGGGAGCTCCTATAATTCACCCCTCCACTTT
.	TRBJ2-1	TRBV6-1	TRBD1	CASSPGQGVDNEQFF	TGTGCCAGCAGTCCGGGACAGGGGGTCGACAATGAGCAGTTCTTC
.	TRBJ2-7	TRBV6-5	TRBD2	CASSNGGGASSYEQYF	TGTGCCAGCAGTAACGGGGGGGGGGCCAGCTCCTACGAGCAGTACTTC
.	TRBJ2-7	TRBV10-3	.	CAIRQGPPYEQYF	TGTGCCATCAGACAGGGCCCACCCTACGAGCAGTACTTC
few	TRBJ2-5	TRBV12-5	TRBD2	CASGLVMGVAGVETQYF	TGTGCTAGTGGTTTGGTAATGGGAGTAGCGGGAGTGGAGACCCAGTACTTC
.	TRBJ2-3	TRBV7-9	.	CASSFFVTDTQYF	TGTGCCAGCAGCTTCTTTGTCACAGATACGCAGTATTTT
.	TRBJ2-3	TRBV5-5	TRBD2	CASSTSGLAGGITDTQYF	TGTGCCAGCAGCACCTCGGGACTAGCGGGGGGGATCACAGATACGCAGTATTTT
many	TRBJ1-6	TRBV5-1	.	CASSLTQRGPNSPLHF	TGCGCCAGCAGCTTAACCCAAAGAGGCCCTAATTCACCCCTCCACTTT
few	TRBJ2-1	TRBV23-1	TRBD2	CALAGGYEQFF	TGCGCCCTAGCGGGAGGCTATGAGCAGTTCTTC
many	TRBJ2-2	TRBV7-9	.	CASSRQANTGELFF	TGTGCCAGCAGTCGACAGGCTAACACCGGGGAGCTGTTTTTT
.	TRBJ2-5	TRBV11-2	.	CASSPGRETQYF	TGTGCCAGCAGCCCAGGTCGGGAGACCCAGTACTTC
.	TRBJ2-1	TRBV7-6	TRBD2	CASSTSRDYQQFF	TGTGCCAGCAGCACGTCCCGGGACTACCAGCAGTTCTTC
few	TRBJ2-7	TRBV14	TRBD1	CASSHLGQGEYEQYF	TGTGCCAGCAGCCACCTGGGGCAGGGGGAATACGAGCAGTACTTC
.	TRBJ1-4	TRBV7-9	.	CASSWAGEKLFF	TGTGCCAGCAGCTGGGCTGGCGAAAAACTGTTTTTT
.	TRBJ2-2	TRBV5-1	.	CASSLDGQRNTGELFF	TGCGCCAGCAGCTTGGATGGACAGAGGAACACCGGGGAGCTGTTTTTT
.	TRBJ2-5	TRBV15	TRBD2	CATSRAGTSSETQYF	TGTGCCACCAGCAGAGCGGGGACTAGCAGCGAGACCCAGTACTTC
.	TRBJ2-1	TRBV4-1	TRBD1	CASSPLGQGVGDEQFF	TGCGCCAGCAGCCCGCTAGGACAGGGGGTCGGGGATGAGCAGTTCTTC
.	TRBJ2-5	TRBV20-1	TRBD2	CSASWAGDLQETQYF	TGCAGTGCTAGTTGGGCGGGAGATCTCCAAGAGACCCAGTACTTC
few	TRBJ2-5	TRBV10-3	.	CAISLTGLPGETQYF	TGTGCCATCAGCCTGACAGGCCTCCCAGGGGAGACCCAGTACTTC
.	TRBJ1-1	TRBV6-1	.	CASSKRNTEAFF	TGTGCCAGCAGTAAAAGAAACACTGAAGCTTTCTTT
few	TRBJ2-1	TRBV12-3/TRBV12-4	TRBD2	CASSSLSGLSSYNEQFF	TGTGCCAGCAGTTCCCTTAGCGGGCTCAGCTCCTACAATGAGCAGTTCTTC
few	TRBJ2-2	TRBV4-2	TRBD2	CASSPGLVAGELFF	TGTGCCAGCAGCCCAGGACTAGTCGCCGGGGAGCTGTTTTTT
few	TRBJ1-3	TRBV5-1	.	CASSPYPENTIYF	TGCGCCAGCAGCCCCTACCCCGAGAACACCATATATTTT